This T cell receptor beta chain was recorded in a study of a mutant IDH1 vaccine in newly diagnosed glioma. As for the study in general: Of treated patients, approximately 60% were men and roughly 40% women, averaging around 44 years.

Described time point: week 11, during vaccination. Topical imiquimod was applied with each vaccine dose, which held 300 ug of mutant IDH1 20-mer peptide. To note about this clone: Its antigen is undetermined.

Clones were sequenced by immunoSEQ multiplex PCR, and TCRdb holds only the in-frame ones, with some missing. The sample yields 110,000 or so clones, 85% to 90% seen once. V shed 1 base, J shed 13 bases, and the junction held 5 bases outside the gene matches. This CDR3 has 13 amino acids. Germline loops: CDR1 SGHTA, CDR2 FQGTGA. Sequences were derived from PBMCs, sampled from a glioma patient whose treatment included an IDH1 peptide vaccine. The TCR originated in a woman in her fifties or sixties with glioma. The chain joins TRBV7-3 to TRBJ2-2, with 8 bases matching TRBD2. The CDR3 DNA follows: TGTGCCAGCAGCTTAAGCCTAGCGGGTGGGCTGTTTTTT. Residues: CASSLSLAGGLFF.